The 23 T cell receptor beta chains below come from one sample, sequenced in a study of shared clonotypes between healthy human individuals (dated by TCRdb to the early 2020s). Library preparation used the immunoSEQ multiplex PCR assay. The immuneACCESS repertoire file appears here via TCRdb, limited to in-frame rearrangements. These files lack a portion of the clones; in checked studies, under half of the deficit traces to unresolved V genes, and the cause of the others is not known. Counted in this sample were more than 2,000,000 clones; around nine tenths of them appeared once. The ten most abundant clones make up around 0.14% of the sample. Sequencing used naive CD4+ T cells sorted from blood. Interpreted using the paper, the cell subset or site label stands for: CD45RA+ positively selected. These receptors were obtained from a man younger than 35 in good health.

The chain combines TRBV5-1 with TRBJ1-5; 7 bases line up with TRBD1. Germline lookup yields CDR1 SGHRS and CDR2 YFSETQ. The CDR3 has 15 amino acids. The V and J ends lost 3 bases and 0 bases, in that order; junction bases with no gene match: 3. CDR3 sequence (DNA): TGCGCCAGCAGCTCTACAGGGGCTAGCAATCAGCCCCAGCATTTT. This translates into CASSSTGASNQPQHF.

CDR3 coding DNA: TGTGCCAGCAGTGAATGGGGACTAGAGTCCGCAGATACGCAGTATTTT. As protein: CASSEWGLESADTQYF. The chain employs TRBV2 and TRBJ2-3; 8 bases agree with TRBD2. The CDR3 length is 16 residues. J lost 4 bases, V lost 2 bases, and 8 bases had no gene match. Per germline, CDR1 SNHLY and CDR2 FYNNEI.

The chain is built from TRBV10-1 and TRBJ1-2; D gene uncertain. The CDR3 has 13 amino acids. In germline, CDR1 is WNHNN, CDR2 SYGVQD (reference sequence). Trimming shortened V by 5 bases and J by 8 bases, and 15 bases separated the two germline ends. The DNA of the CDR3 is TGCGCCAGCAGTCCTGCGCCCGACGGGGGCTACACCTTC. Protein sequence: CASSPAPDGGYTF.

This chain joins TRBV6-1 and TRBJ2-3; weak D call: TRBD1 (5 bases). V gave up 2 bases and J gave up 1 base, with 10 bases separating them. CDR1 MNHNS and CDR2 SASEGT come from the germline V gene. The CDR3 runs to 15 residues. As DNA, the CDR3 is TGTGCCAGCAGTGAAATCGGCAGGGGCACAGATACGCAGTATTTT. It specifies CASSEIGRGTDTQYF.

The chain is built from TRBV10-2 and TRBJ2-2; 11 bases align to TRBD2. The CDR3 is 16 amino acids. Germline V gene lookup returns CDR1 WSHSY and CDR2 SAAADI. The V and J ends lost 3 bases and 4 bases, in that order; junction bases with no gene match: 4. CDR3 loop: CASSEPGLAATGELFF. The CDR3 bases are TGCGCCAGCAGTGAACCGGGACTAGCGGCCACCGGGGAGCTGTTTTTT.

The chain has TRBV2 and TRBJ1-3; D not resolved. The CDR3 is made up of 13 amino acids. Germline V lookup: CDR1 SNHLY, CDR2 FYNNEI. V was trimmed by 8 bases and J by 0 bases, leaving 8 bases between them. The CDR3 protein is CASEQASGNTIYF. CDR3 DNA: TGTGCCAGCGAGCAGGCCTCTGGAAACACCATATATTTT.

The CDR3 sequence: CASTFSGGAPYEQYF. In nucleotides, the CDR3 is TGTGCCAGCACCTTTAGCGGGGGGGCCCCCTACGAGCAGTACTTC. The rearrangement joins TRBV2 to TRBJ2-7; 11 bases line up with TRBD2. Germline lookup yields CDR1 SNHLY and CDR2 FYNNEI. The CDR3 covers 15 residues. The J segment lost 2 bases and the V segment lost 7 bases, leaving 7 bases of the junction unmatched.

The chain uses TRBV5-6 and TRBJ2-3; tentative D call: TRBD1 (5 bases). Germline V gives CDR1 SGHDT, CDR2 YYEEEE. V was shortened by 2 bases and J by 5 bases, with 15 bases between the two germline ends. The CDR3 totals 15 residues. Here the CDR3 reads CASSFRRALGDTQYF. CDR3 nucleotide sequence: TGTGCCAGCAGCTTCCGCAGGGCCCTAGGAGATACGCAGTATTTT.

This chain connects TRBV18 to TRBJ2-7; no reliable D call. The germline gives CDR1 KGHSH, CDR2 LQKENI. V lost 2 bases to trimming and J lost 2 bases, with 4 bases between them. This CDR3 comprises 12 residues. The CDR3 coding sequence is TGTGCCAGCTCACCAAAGGCCTACGAGCAGTACTTC. It is translated as CASSPKAYEQYF.

The rearrangement links TRBV18 to TRBJ2-2; 7 nucleotides line up with TRBD1. The CDR3 consists of 17 residues. Germline CDR1 and CDR2: KGHSH and LQKENI. V lost 3 bases to trimming and J lost 1 base; unmatched junction nucleotides: 8. CDR3 residues: CASSPYAGTVNTGELFF. The CDR3 region has the DNA TGTGCCAGCTCACCCTATGCCGGGACAGTGAACACCGGGGAGCTGTTTTTT. The whole variable domain, remainder taken from reference TRBV18 and TRBJ2-2, is NAGVMQNPRHLVRRRGQEARLRCSPMKGHSHVYWYRQLPEEGLKFMVYLQKENIIDESGMPKERFSAEFPKEGPSILRIQQVVRGDSAAYFCASSPYAGTVNTGELFFGEGSRLTVL.

This rearrangement joins TRBV19 to TRBJ1-1; D gene ambiguous. The V gene's germline CDR1 is LNHDA and CDR2 SQIVND (reference sequence). V lost 4 bases and J lost 4, with 13 bases in between. The CDR3 length is 14 residues. CDR3 sequence reads: CASSRRPGPTEAFF. The CDR3 DNA reads TGTGCCAGTAGTAGAAGACCGGGCCCCACTGAAGCTTTCTTT.

The gene calls are TRBV5-8 and TRBJ1-2; perhaps TRBD1 as D (5 bases). Germline CDR1 is SGHTS and CDR2 is YDEGEE. The CDR3 consists of 14 residues. V lost 4 bases to trimming and J lost 3 bases, with 13 bases between them. In nucleotides, the CDR3 is TGTGCCAGCAGCCCTACAGGCTTATACTATGGCTACACCTTC. Translation gives CASSPTGLYYGYTF.

On this clone: This CDR3 is also generated by other DNA sequences in the sample. This chain joins TRBV19 and TRBJ2-7; D gene uncertain. The CDR3 totals 13 residues. Trimming took 1 base from V and 3 from J, leaving 7 bases between them. Per the germline V gene, CDR1 is LNHDA and CDR2 is SQIVND (reference sequence). The CDR3 protein is CASSIGRGYEQYF. The CDR3 nucleotides are TGTGCCAGTAGTATAGGGCGAGGCTACGAGCAGTACTTC.

This chain joins TRBV30 and TRBJ2-4; D gene ambiguous. The germline CDR1 and CDR2 sequences are GTSNPN and SVGIG (reference sequence). CDR3 length: 15 amino acids. Trimming took off 1 base at V and 7 bases at J, with 17 bases between the two ends. CDR3 sequence reads: CAWSGSTLGNNIQYF. The CDR3 DNA is TGTGCCTGGAGTGGCTCTACCCTAGGGAACAACATTCAGTACTTC.

The gene calls are TRBV6-1 and TRBJ1-5; D unclear. In germline, CDR1 is MNHNS, CDR2 SASEGT. V dropped 2 bases and J dropped 1 base, with 6 bases sitting between them. This CDR3 contains 14 residues. CDR3 residues: CASSEQVSNQPQHF. In DNA, the CDR3 is TGTGCCAGCAGTGAACAAGTCAGCAATCAGCCCCAGCATTTT.

V and J are TRBV18 and TRBJ2-7; D is unresolved. Trimming took off 5 bases at V and 4 bases at J, with 6 bases between the two ends. Germline loops: CDR1 KGHSH, CDR2 LQKENI. The CDR3 is 11 amino acids. The CDR3, as DNA: TGTGCCAGCTCAGATCAGTACGAGCAGTACTTC. This sequence encodes CASSDQYEQYF.

This chain connects TRBV28 to TRBJ1-5; D gene unclear. Per the germline V gene, CDR1 is MDHEN and CDR2 is SYDVKM. V was cut by 7 bases and J by 4 bases, with 17 bases left in between. There are 15 residues in the CDR3. The CDR3 nucleotides are TGTGCCAGCATACGATCGGCGGCTGCTAATCAGCCCCAGCATTTT. It encodes CASIRSAAANQPQHF.

This clone was counted once. The sample carries other DNA sequences with the same CDR3. This rearrangement joins TRBV7-2 to TRBJ1-4; D is unresolved. Germline V gene data show CDR1 as SGHTA and CDR2 as FQGNSA. V dropped 6 bases and J dropped 8 bases, with 13 bases sitting between them. This CDR3 has 13 residues. CDR3 sequence (DNA): TGTGCCAGCAGTCCCCTCTTTGGGGAAAAACTGTTTTTT. It codes for CASSPLFGEKLFF. Looking up the rest from reference TRBV7-2 and TRBJ1-4 gives the full variable domain: GAGVSQSPSNKVTEKGKDVELRCDPISGHTALYWYRQSLGQGLEFLIYFQGNSAPDKSGLPSDRFSAERTGGSVSTLTIQRTQQEDSAVYLCASSPLFGEKLFFGSGTQLSVL.

The rearrangement links TRBV5-1 to TRBJ1-1, with 10 nucleotides matching TRBD1. In germline, CDR1 is SGHRS, CDR2 YFSETQ. The CDR3 sequence is 15 residues long. V shed 8 bases and J 1 base; nucleotides not matched to a gene: 8. The DNA of the CDR3 is TGCGCCAGTACACCGACAGGGGGCCCGAACACTGAAGCTTTCTTT. This gives the protein CASTPTGGPNTEAFF.

V and J are TRBV27 and TRBJ1-4, with 12 bases fitting TRBD1. The germline CDR1 and CDR2 sequences are MNHEY and SMNVEV (reference sequence). V lost 5 bases to trimming and J lost 7 bases; unmatched junction nucleotides: 8. The CDR3 is 16 residues long. CDR3 protein: CASSTRDRGPGEKLFF. CDR3 coding DNA: TGTGCCAGCAGTACAAGGGACAGGGGGCCGGGTGAAAAACTGTTTTTT.

The chain uses TRBV19 and TRBJ2-1, with TRBD2 identical over 7 bases. Germline CDR1 LNHDA, CDR2 SQIVND (reference sequence). J was trimmed by 9 bases and V by 5 bases; bases with no gene match: 16. This CDR3 has 16 amino acids. CDR3 residues: CASSPAGRVLWTEQFF. The CDR3 bases are TGTGCCAGTAGTCCGGCGGGGAGGGTCCTATGGACTGAGCAGTTCTTC.

The rearrangement links TRBV5-1 to TRBJ2-7; 8 nucleotides line up with TRBD1. This CDR3 has 17 residues. Germline V CDR1 and CDR2: SGHRS, YFSETQ. V dropped 4 bases and J dropped 2; count of bases not matched to a gene: 14. In DNA form, the CDR3 reads TGCGCCAGCAGCCGGGGGAGCCCGGGACAGGTTGCCTACGAGCAGTACTTC. Residues: CASSRGSPGQVAYEQYF.

The V and J genes are TRBV2 and TRBJ2-7; D gene unclear. In germline, CDR1 is SNHLY, CDR2 FYNNEI. V dropped 6 bases and J dropped 2 bases, with 8 bases sitting between them. The CDR3 is 12 residues long. The CDR3 DNA sequence: TGTGCCAGCAGCGGGTCCACCTACGAGCAGTACTTC. As protein: CASSGSTYEQYF.